This is a list of T cell receptor beta chains from one sample in a study of OX40 agonist ivuxolimab in advanced cancers. Profiling relied on immunoSEQ multiplex PCR, and the TCRdb table lists in-frame clones only, not all of them. The sample carries about 79,000 clones, about nine tenths recorded once. The specimen was CD4+ or CD8+ T cells sorted from blood, collected in a trial of the OX40 agonist ivuxolimab. The receptors originated from an adult with an advanced solid tumor such as melanoma, head and neck, liver or kidney cancer. Each CDR3 is given without its conserved first and last residue.

V gene	J gene	CDR3 protein
TRBV2	TRBJ2-2	ASKFLTNTGELF
TRBV13	TRBJ1-2	ASSFSGTGYGYT
TRBV5-1	TRBJ2-5	ASSFRDPIRQETQY
TRBV6-5	TRBJ2-5	ASRDQETQY
TRBV6-5	TRBJ1-2	ASSYLAGGNGYT
TRBV28	TRBJ1-3	ASSLRQATGNTIY
TRBV6-1	TRBJ1-2	ASSEAVHYGYT
TRBV6-5	TRBJ1-4	ASSYSRRELF
TRBV5-4	TRBJ1-1	ASSSPGQGEATEAF
TRBV19	TRBJ1-6	ASSSRSSYNSPLH
TRBV7-8	TRBJ2-5	ASSPGQAGRETQY
TRBV6-1	TRBJ2-5	ASRRKDRPETQY
TRBV12-5	TRBJ2-5	ASGRDSRQETQY
TRBV18	TRBJ2-1	ASSPRLAGGTVRNEQF
TRBV6-4	TRBJ2-1	ASLSFSLRGPHNEQF
TRBV6-1	TRBJ1-4	ASRGREVNEKLF
TRBV29-1	TRBJ2-3	SVGRGAPDTQY
TRBV5-4	TRBJ2-6	ASSALLGGSESGANVLT